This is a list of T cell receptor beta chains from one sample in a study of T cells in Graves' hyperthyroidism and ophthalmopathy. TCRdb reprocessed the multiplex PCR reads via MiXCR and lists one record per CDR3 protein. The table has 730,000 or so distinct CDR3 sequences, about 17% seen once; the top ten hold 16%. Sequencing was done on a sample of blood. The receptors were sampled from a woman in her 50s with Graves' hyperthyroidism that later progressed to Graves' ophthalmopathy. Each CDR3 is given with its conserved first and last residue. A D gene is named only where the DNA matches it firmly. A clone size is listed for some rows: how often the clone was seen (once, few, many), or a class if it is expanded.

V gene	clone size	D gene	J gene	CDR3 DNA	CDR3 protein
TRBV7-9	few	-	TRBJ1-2	TGTGCCAGCAGCTTGGGGGCTTCAGAATATGGCTACACCTTC	CASSLGASEYGYTF
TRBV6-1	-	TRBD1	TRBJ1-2	TGTGCCAGCAGTCAAATAACAGGGGGCTATGGCTACACCTTC	CASSQITGGYGYTF
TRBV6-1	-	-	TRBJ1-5	TGTGCCAGCAATCCTATCCGGCATCAGCCCCAGCATTTT	CASNPIRHQPQHF
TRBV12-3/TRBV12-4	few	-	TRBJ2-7	TGTGCCAGCAGTTACCCGCTTCAGGAGCAGTACTTC	CASSYPLQEQYF
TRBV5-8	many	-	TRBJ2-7	TGTGCCAGCAGGGGGGAGAAGTATTCCCCGGGGGAGCAGTACTTC	CASRGEKYSPGEQYF
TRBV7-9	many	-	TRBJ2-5	TGTGCCAGCAGCTTAGCGCTGGGGGGCCCAGAGACCCAGTACTTC	CASSLALGGPETQYF
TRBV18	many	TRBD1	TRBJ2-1	TGTGCCAGCTCACCTCCGGGACAGCCTCGCAATGAGCAGTTCTTC	CASSPPGQPRNEQFF
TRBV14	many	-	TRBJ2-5	TGTGCCAGCAGCCGGTCCCAAGAGACCCAGTACTTC	CASSRSQETQYF
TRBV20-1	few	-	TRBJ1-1	TGCAGTGCTAGGTGGCAGGGGAACACTGAAGCTTTCTTT	CSARWQGNTEAFF
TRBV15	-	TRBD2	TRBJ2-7	TGTGCCACCAGCAGGGAGTCGGGAGGCCTTAGCTCCTACGAGCAGTACTTC	CATSRESGGLSSYEQYF
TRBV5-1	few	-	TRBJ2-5	TGCGCCAGCAGCCCCCGACAGGACCAAGAGACCCAGTACTTC	CASSPRQDQETQYF
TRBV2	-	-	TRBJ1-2	TGTGCCAGCAGCAGGACAGTGGATGGCTACACCTTC	CASSRTVDGYTF
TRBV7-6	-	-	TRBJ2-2	TGTGCCAGCAGCCGGGGGCAGCCGGTAGTGTCCGGGGAGCTGTTTTTT	CASSRGQPVVSGELFF
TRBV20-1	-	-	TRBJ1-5	TGCAGTGCTAGAGCGTTGGGGTATAGCAATCAGCCCCAGCATTTT	CSARALGYSNQPQHF
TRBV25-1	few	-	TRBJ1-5	TGTGCCAGCAGTTACAGGGCCGGGTGGAGCAATCAGCCCCAGCATTTT	CASSYRAGWSNQPQHF
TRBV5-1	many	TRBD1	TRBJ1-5	TGCGCCAGCAGCATCGGGACAGGCTTCAATCAGCCCCAGCATTTT	CASSIGTGFNQPQHF
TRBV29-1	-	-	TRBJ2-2	TGCAGCGCAAGGGGGGGGCGGGACACCGGGGAGCTGTTTTTT	CSARGGRDTGELFF
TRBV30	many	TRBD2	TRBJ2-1	TGTGCCTGGAGTGGGCTCATTAGCGGGGGGGCGGTTGAGCAGTTCTTC	CAWSGLISGGAVEQFF
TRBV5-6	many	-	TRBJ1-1	TGTGCCAGCAGCCTAGACATCAACACTGAAGCTTTCTTT	CASSLDINTEAFF
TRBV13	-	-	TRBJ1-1	TGTGCCAGCAGCACTGATGGGGGGGGCACTGAAGCTTTCTTT	CASSTDGGGTEAFF
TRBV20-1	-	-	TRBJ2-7	TGCAGTGCTAGAGATCAGCAATTCTACGAGCAGTACTTC	CSARDQQFYEQYF
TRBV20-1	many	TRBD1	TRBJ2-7	TGCAGTGCTTACCCTCCGGGACAGGCGCTCTACGAGCAGTACTTC	CSAYPPGQALYEQYF
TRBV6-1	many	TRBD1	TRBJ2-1	TGTGCCAGCAGTCCCCCCCCAACAGGGGTTAGCAACAATGAGCAGTTCTTC	CASSPPPTGVSNNEQFF
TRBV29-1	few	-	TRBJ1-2	TGCAGCGTTGGTTGGACAGACTATGGCTACACCTTC	CSVGWTDYGYTF
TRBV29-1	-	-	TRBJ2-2	TGCAGCGTTGCTGTTTCCACCAACACCGGGGAGCTGTTTTTT	CSVAVSTNTGELFF
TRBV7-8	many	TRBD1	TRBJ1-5	TGTGCCAGCAGAAATGGACAGGGGGCCTATAGCAATCAGCCCCAGCATTTT	CASRNGQGAYSNQPQHF
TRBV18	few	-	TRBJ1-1	TGTGCCAGCTCACCAGTGGCAGGGTTTACTGAAGCTTCCTTT	CASSPVAGFTEASF
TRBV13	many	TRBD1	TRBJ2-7	TGTGCCAGCACGTTTCTTGAGACAGGGGGCCACGAGCAGTACTTC	CASTFLETGGHEQYF
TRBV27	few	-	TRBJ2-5	TGTGCCAGCAGTTTAGGCAGGACGTACCAAGAGACCCAGTACTTC	CASSLGRTYQETQYF
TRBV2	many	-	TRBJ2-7	TGTGCCAGCAGGGGGGATACCTACGAGCAGTACTTC	CASRGDTYEQYF
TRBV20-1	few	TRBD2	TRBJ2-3	TGCAGTGTCCAACCGGGACTAGCGGGGGTCGCAGATACGCAGTATTTT	CSVQPGLAGVADTQYF
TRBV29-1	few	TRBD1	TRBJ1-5	TGCAGCGTTGTGGGACAGGGTGGTGGTCAGCCCCAGCATTTT	CSVVGQGGGQPQHF
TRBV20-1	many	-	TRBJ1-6	TGCAGTGCTAGAGACAGGGAGGTTTCACCCCTCCACTTT	CSARDREVSPLHF
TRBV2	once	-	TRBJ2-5	TGTGCCAGCAGTCGAGCCCCACGGGCCAGCCAAGAGACCCAGTACTTC	CASSRAPRASQETQYF
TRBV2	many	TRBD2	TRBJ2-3	TGTGCCAGCAGTGGGGTTTATTCCATTCTAGCGGGGGATGAAGATACGCAGTATTTT	CASSGVYSILAGDEDTQYF
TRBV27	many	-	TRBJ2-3	TGTGCCAGCAGTTTCCGGACGGGGGGCACAGATACGCAGTATTTT	CASSFRTGGTDTQYF
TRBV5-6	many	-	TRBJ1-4	TGTGCCAGCAGCTACACAGGGAGCGAAAAACTGTTTTTT	CASSYTGSEKLFF
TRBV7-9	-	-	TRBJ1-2	TGTGCCAGCAGCTTGTATGAAGGGGGTCATCTCTATGGCTACACCTTC	CASSLYEGGHLYGYTF
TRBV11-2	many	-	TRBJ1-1	TGTGCCAGCAGCTTGGCAGGGGCAACTGAAGCTTTCTTT	CASSLAGATEAFF
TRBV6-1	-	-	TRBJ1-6	TGTGCCAGCAGCTCAAAGACAGATCTAGCCGGGGGTTCCTATAATTCACCCCTCCACTTT	CASSSKTDLAGGSYNSPLHF
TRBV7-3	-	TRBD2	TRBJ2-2	TGTGCCAGCAGCACTCTAGCGGGTGGGGAGCTGTTTTTT	CASSTLAGGELFF